Presented here are 19 T cell receptor beta chains from one specimen sequenced in a study of T cell clones after liver transplantation. TCRdb's table, derived via immunoSEQ multiplex PCR, lists solely in-frame clones and lacks some. The data contain 75,000 to 95,000 clones, less than 85% of them singletons. The specimen was CD4+ T cells from blood, collected at the 22-month timepoint. Source of these receptors: a human patient who received a liver transplant. The graft donor may have contributed some T cells.

There are a few counts of this clone. This chain joins TRBV19 and TRBJ1-2; 7 bases fit TRBD1. J lost 4 bases, V lost 4 bases, and 9 bases had no gene match. This CDR3 has 15 residues. CDR1 and CDR2 from the germline V gene are LNHDA and SQIVND (reference sequence). In DNA form, the CDR3 reads TGTGCCAGTAGTAGACAGGGCCCTACGGTCTATGGCTACACCTTC. The encoded protein is CASSRQGPTVYGYTF.

The chain couples TRBV4-3 to TRBJ2-2; no reliable D call. The CDR3 sequence is 17 residues long. Germline CDR1 reads LGHNA; CDR2 reads YSLEER. Trimming removed 0 bases from V and 0 bases from J, with 11 bases in between. CDR3 in amino acids: CASSQDSGGSNTGELFF. CDR3 nucleotides: TGCGCCAGCAGCCAAGATTCGGGCGGATCGAACACCGGGGAGCTGTTTTTT.

The chain uses TRBV6-5 and TRBJ1-5; the D is unclear. CDR1 is MNHEY and CDR2 is SVGAGI in the germline V gene. Trimming removed 2 bases at V and 1 base at J, with 6 bases between. This CDR3 has 14 amino acids. DNA of the CDR3: TGTGCCAGCAGTTACCACCGGAGCAATCAGCCCCAGCATTTT. As protein: CASSYHRSNQPQHF.

About this clone itself: This sample also contains other DNA sequences that code for the same CDR3. The CDR3 DNA follows: TGTGCCAGCAGCTTAGCTGGCTCTTCCTACGAGCAGTACTTC. It specifies CASSLAGSSYEQYF. This rearrangement joins TRBV11-3 to TRBJ2-7; D is ambiguous. V shed 1 base and J shed 1 base, with 8 bases lying between them. CDR3 length: 14 residues. The germline V gene has CDR1 SGHNT and CDR2 YENEEA.

The chain links TRBV2 to TRBJ2-1; the match to TRBD2 covers 11 bases. Trimming removed 2 bases from V and 4 bases from J; junction bases left unmatched: 7. From germline, CDR1 is SNHLY and CDR2 FYNNEI. The CDR3 is 17 residues long. Here the CDR3 reads CASSESTSGGLYNEQFF. In DNA, the CDR3 is TGTGCCAGCAGTGAATCAACTAGCGGGGGCCTTTACAATGAGCAGTTCTTC. The variable domain in full, completed from reference TRBV2 and TRBJ2-1, reads EPEVTQTPSHQVTQMGQEVILRCVPISNHLYFYWYRQILGQKVEFLVSFYNNEISEKSEIFDDQFSVERPDGSNFTLKIRSTKLEDSAMYFCASSESTSGGLYNEQFFGPGTRLTVL.

The CDR3 loop reads CASSLTTYEQYF. The CDR3 DNA follows: TGTGCCAGCTCTCTAACTACCTACGAGCAGTACTTC. This rearrangement joins TRBV6-6 to TRBJ2-7, with unresolved D. The length of the CDR3 is 12 residues. V lost 8 bases to trimming and J lost 2 bases, with 10 bases between them. Germline CDR1 is MNHNY and CDR2 is SVGAGI (reference sequence).

The genes are TRBV15 and TRBJ1-5; D unresolved. Trimming cost V 0 bases and J 11 bases, with 14 bases left between them. In germline, CDR1 is LNHNV, CDR2 YYDKDF (reference sequence). CDR3 length: 14 residues. CDR3 nucleotide sequence: TGTGCCACCAGCAGAGATAGGTCGGCCAGCACCCAGCATTTT. As protein: CATSRDRSASTQHF. The variable domain in full, with the rest retrieved from reference TRBV15 and TRBJ1-5, is DAMVIQNPRYQVTQFGKPVTLSCSQTLNHNVMYWYQQKSSQAPKLLFHYYDKDFNNEADTPDNFQSRRPNTSFCFLDIRSPGLGDTAMYLCATSRDRSASTQHFGDGTRLSIL.

This chain uses TRBV9 with TRBJ2-1, with D possibly being TRBD2 (7 bases). In germline, CDR1 is SGDLS, CDR2 YYNGEE. V was shortened by 2 bases and J by 0 bases, with 15 bases between the two germline ends. There are 17 residues in the CDR3. The CDR3 loop is CASSVRGAESSYNEQFF. Here the CDR3 DNA reads TGTGCCAGCAGCGTCCGGGGGGCCGAGAGCTCCTACAATGAGCAGTTCTTC.

The J gene is TRBJ2-1, the V gene TRBV5-1; the D is unclear. Germline V gene sequence: CDR1 SGHRS, CDR2 YFSETQ. Between the trimmed V and J ends, which lost 0 bases and 5 bases, there was a span of 12 bases. The length of the CDR3 is 15 residues. CDR3 amino acids: CASSLGLQSNNEQFF. CDR3 coding DNA: TGCGCCAGCAGCTTGGGACTTCAATCTAACAATGAGCAGTTCTTC.

The chain combines TRBV7-2 with TRBJ1-2; D is possibly TRBD1 (5 bases). This CDR3 has 15 amino acids. Trimming pared 2 bases from V and 10 bases from J, leaving 20 bases between. Germline V gives CDR1 SGHTA, CDR2 FQGNSA. The CDR3 sequence is CASSLRFGIGALYTF. CDR3 in DNA: TGTGCCAGCAGCTTAAGGTTTGGAATTGGGGCGCTCTACACCTTC.

This sequence joins TRBV13 and TRBJ2-5, with TRBD2 identical over 12 bases. The V gene's germline CDR1 is PRHDT and CDR2 FYEKMQ (reference sequence). J was trimmed by 4 bases and V by 5 bases; bases with no gene match: 8. There are 16 residues in the CDR3. The CDR3 sequence: CASSLIGLAGRETQYF. CDR3 DNA: TGTGCCAGCAGCCTCATCGGACTAGCGGGAAGAGAGACCCAGTACTTC.

The chain links TRBV30 to TRBJ2-1; 9 nucleotides line up with TRBD1. The CDR3 runs 12 residues. The V gene's germline CDR1 is GTSNPN and CDR2 SVGIG (reference sequence). V trimming: 5 bases; J trimming: 5 bases; junction bases outside the gene matches: 1. For the CDR3, the DNA is TGTGCCTGGGGGACAGGGAACAATGAGCAGTTCTTC. Translation gives CAWGTGNNEQFF.

The V gene is TRBV28, the J gene TRBJ2-5; D gene ambiguous. This CDR3 has 14 residues. Germline-derived CDR1 and CDR2 are MDHEN and SYDVKM. Trimming took off 3 bases at V and 5 bases at J, with 13 bases between the two ends. As DNA, the CDR3 is TGTGCCAGCAGTTTGGTAGACGGACCGGAGACCCAGTACTTC. This translates into CASSLVDGPETQYF.

V usage is TRBV9 and J usage is TRBJ1-2; TRBD1 is a possible D gene (5 bases). CDR3 length equals 14 residues. Per germline, CDR1 SGDLS and CDR2 YYNGEE. V lost 3 bases and J 7 bases, leaving 16 bases between the germline ends. CDR3 protein: CASSDLGVGRGYTF. The CDR3 nucleotides are TGTGCCAGCAGCGACCTAGGGGTGGGCCGTGGCTACACCTTC. The full variable domain, in which reference TRBV9 and TRBJ1-2 provide the parts outside the CDR3, is DSGVTQTPKHLITATGQRVTLRCSPRSGDLSVYWYQQSLDQGLQFLIQYYNGEERAKGNILERFSAQQFPDLHSELNLSSLELGDSALYFCASSDLGVGRGYTFGSGTRLTVV.

This chain connects TRBV5-1 to TRBJ2-7; 9 bases map to TRBD2. Germline V gene lookup returns CDR1 SGHRS and CDR2 YFSETQ. The CDR3 is made up of 14 amino acids. The V gene end was trimmed by 5 bases and the J gene end by 3 bases; junction bases not matched to a gene: 6. CDR3 nucleotide sequence: TGCGCCAGCAGGTATAGCGGGGGAGTCTACGAGCAGTACTTC. It encodes CASRYSGGVYEQYF.

This rearrangement joins TRBV14 to TRBJ2-2; D is tentatively TRBD1 or TRBD2 (5 bases each). With 6 bases removed from V and 4 bases from J, the gap between germline ends came to 18 bases. The CDR3 is made up of 16 amino acids. Germline loops: CDR1 SGHDN, CDR2 FVKESK. As DNA, the CDR3 is TGTGCCAGCAGTTTAGGGACGCCCGCGAGCACCGGGGAGCTGTTTTTT. Amino acids: CASSLGTPASTGELFF.

The rearrangement uses TRBV7-2 and TRBJ1-5; no definite D call. Trimming removed 5 bases from V and 2 bases from J, with 7 bases in between. The germline V gene has CDR1 SGHTA and CDR2 FQGNSA. This CDR3 has 13 amino acids. The CDR3 sequence: CASSPGGNQPQHF. The DNA of the CDR3 is TGTGCCAGCAGCCCCGGAGGCAATCAGCCCCAGCATTTT.

The rearrangement joins TRBV7-2 to TRBJ2-7; D is unclear. The germline gives CDR1 SGHTA, CDR2 FQGNSA. Trimming took off 3 bases at V and 4 bases at J, with 16 bases between the two ends. This CDR3 is built from 15 residues. CDR3 sequence reads: CASSLDRPPKYEQYF. CDR3 DNA: TGTGCCAGCAGCTTGGACCGGCCCCCTAAATACGAGCAGTACTTC.

The chain couples TRBV18 to TRBJ2-1; no definite D call. Germline loops: CDR1 KGHSH, CDR2 LQKENI. Trimming shortened V by 0 bases and J by 7 bases, and 7 bases separated the two germline ends. The CDR3 is 13 residues long. DNA of the CDR3: TGTGCCAGCTCACCACCGAATGATAATGAGCAGTTCTTC. Translating it yields CASSPPNDNEQFF.